Listed here are 24 T cell receptor beta chains from one sample, sequenced in a study of T-cell memory formation after mild COVID-19. TCRdb reprocessed the 5' RACE reads with MiXCR, giving one entry per CDR3 protein. Altogether fewer than 400,000 distinct CDR3 sequences are present, 10% to 15% being singletons, with the ten largest covering about a fifth. Input material: PBMCs or a T cell subset sorted from them (not recorded which). These receptor sequences come from a man younger than 35 who had mild COVID-19 (a few samples of this study predate the infection). Cell type and time point are not known.

The chain is built from TRBV10-1 and TRBJ2-3, with TRBD2 matching over 10 bases. The junction had 3 bases not matched to a gene; V was cut back by 0 bases and J by 0 bases. Per germline, CDR1 WNHNN and CDR2 SYGVQD (reference sequence). CDR3 length: 17 residues. In DNA form, the CDR3 reads TGCGCCAGCAGTGAGTCAGCGGGGGGGCCTAGCACAGATACGCAGTATTTT. Residues: CASSESAGGPSTDTQYF.

The rearrangement uses TRBV18 and TRBJ2-7, with 15 bases lining up with TRBD2. With V trimmed by 3 bases and J by 6 bases, 9 bases remained unmatched. CDR3 size: 17 residues. Per the germline V gene, CDR1 is KGHSH and CDR2 is LQKENI. The CDR3 protein is CASSPGLAGGRGSEQYF. The CDR3 DNA reads TGTGCCAGCTCACCGGGACTAGCGGGGGGCCGGGGGAGCGAGCAGTACTTC.

This rearrangement joins TRBV5-1 to TRBJ1-2; 9 bases agree with TRBD1. In germline, CDR1 is SGHRS, CDR2 YFSETQ. The CDR3 has 13 amino acids. V shed 4 bases, J shed 8 bases, and the junction held 6 bases outside the gene matches. The CDR3 here is CASSRGQGEGYTF. CDR3 sequence (DNA): TGCGCCAGCAGCAGGGGACAGGGAGAAGGCTACACCTTC.

This clonotype was observed many times. J is TRBJ1-5 and V is TRBV7-9, with 9 bases that match TRBD1. The length of the CDR3 is 13 residues. V gave up 5 bases and J gave up 6 bases; unmatched junction bases: 2. Looked up from germline, CDR1 is SEHNR and CDR2 is FQNEAQ (reference sequence). The CDR3 here is CASSQDRGQPQHF. For the CDR3, the DNA is TGTGCCAGCAGCCAGGACAGGGGTCAGCCCCAGCATTTT.

The gene calls are TRBV15 and TRBJ1-4; 9 nucleotides align to TRBD1. The CDR3 consists of 13 residues. Germline-derived CDR1 and CDR2 are LNHNV and YYDKDF (reference sequence). J gave up 17 bases and V 0 bases, and 7 bases lay outside the gene matches. Here the CDR3 reads CATSRDRRTGVFF. The CDR3 DNA is TGTGCCACCAGCAGAGATAGGCGGACAGGGGTTTTTTTT.

This clonotype appeared a few times. The V and J genes are TRBV20-1 and TRBJ2-1; D might be TRBD1 (5 bases). CDR3 size: 11 residues. Trimming took 1 base from V and 8 from J, leaving 6 bases between them. Germline V gene sequence: CDR1 DFQATT, CDR2 SNEGSKA (reference sequence). CDR3 amino acids: CSARGGDEQFF. CDR3 DNA: TGCAGTGCTAGAGGGGGCGATGAGCAGTTCTTC.

This clonotype was seen repeatedly, ten times or more. The V and J genes are TRBV18 and TRBJ2-7; tentatively, D is TRBD1 (5 bases). Per germline, CDR1 KGHSH and CDR2 LQKENI. This CDR3 is built from 15 residues. Trimming shortened V by 3 bases and J by 0 bases, and 12 bases separated the two germline ends. The CDR3 reads CASSPMRDSSYEQYF. CDR3 sequence (DNA): TGTGCCAGCTCACCGATGAGAGACAGCTCCTACGAGCAGTACTTC.

This clonotype was detected many times. V usage is TRBV12-3 or TRBV12-4 and J usage is TRBJ2-5; 9 bases are a match to TRBD2. This CDR3 has 16 amino acids. V shed 7 bases and J 7 bases; nucleotides not matched to a gene: 16. The CDR3 bases are TGTGCCAGCACCCTAAGGCTAGCGGGGCCGCAGGGGACCCAGTACTTC. This codes for CASTLRLAGPQGTQYF.

This clonotype was detected a few times. The chain links TRBV7-3 to TRBJ2-3; 14 nucleotides match TRBD2. The CDR3 sequence is 18 residues long. V trimming: 5 bases; J trimming: 1 base; junction bases outside the gene matches: 8. Germline V gives CDR1 SGHTA, CDR2 FQGTGA. CDR3 region: CASSPIPGLAGGTDTQYF. The CDR3 DNA follows: TGTGCCAGCAGCCCCATACCGGGACTAGCGGGGGGCACAGATACGCAGTATTTT.

This clonotype was seen only a few times. The chain has TRBV6-5 and TRBJ2-1; D call uncertain. Germline CDR1 and CDR2: MNHEY and SVGAGI. V was shortened by 0 bases and J by 7 bases, with 4 bases between the two germline ends. The CDR3 runs to 12 residues. CDR3 loop: CASSYSGNEQFF. CDR3 nucleotides: TGTGCCAGCAGTTACTCGGGGAATGAGCAGTTCTTC.

This clonotype was seen many times. This chain's CDR3 is CASSPPRGGVNTQYF. The CDR3 region has the DNA TGTGCCAGCTCACCACCGCGGGGGGGAGTGAATACGCAGTATTTT. The gene calls are TRBV18 and TRBJ2-3; 9 nucleotides match TRBD2. In germline, CDR1 is KGHSH, CDR2 LQKENI. Trimming took 0 bases from V and 7 from J; bases not matched to a gene: 5. The CDR3 is 15 amino acids.

This clonotype turned up a few times. The V gene is TRBV7-2, the J gene TRBJ2-1; D call uncertain. The CDR3 is 12 residues long. Germline V gene data show CDR1 as SGHTA and CDR2 as FQGNSA. The germline V and J ends were trimmed by 5 bases and 6 bases, with 8 bases remaining between them. In DNA, the CDR3 is TGTGCCAGCAGCGTCACGGGCAATGAGCAGTTCTTC. Its translation: CASSVTGNEQFF.

The V gene is TRBV12-3 or TRBV12-4, the J gene TRBJ1-2; a possible D gene is TRBD1 (5 bases). The CDR3 length is 15 residues. With 6 bases removed from V and 0 bases from J, the gap between germline ends came to 14 bases. CDR3 nucleotide sequence: TGTGCCAGCAGACGCCGGGACGGTTCTAACTATGGCTACACCTTC. Its translation is CASRRRDGSNYGYTF.

This clonotype showed up many times. V is TRBV5-1 and J is TRBJ1-1; D ambiguous. V dropped 4 bases and J dropped 0 bases, with 7 bases sitting between them. The CDR3 has 13 amino acids. CDR1 is SGHRS, CDR2 YFSETQ, per germline. In DNA, the CDR3 is TGCGCCAGCAGCCTAAATATGAACACTGAAGCTTTCTTT. It specifies CASSLNMNTEAFF.

This clonotype was detected a few times. The rearrangement links TRBV11-1 to TRBJ2-1, with 10 nucleotides matching TRBD1. This CDR3 has 14 amino acids. The germline V gene has CDR1 SGHAT and CDR2 FQDESV (reference sequence). J was trimmed by 7 bases and V by 4 bases; bases with no gene match: 4. The chain's CDR3 is CASSSTGGENEQFF. In DNA form, the CDR3 reads TGTGCCAGCAGCTCGACAGGGGGCGAGAATGAGCAGTTCTTC.

J is TRBJ1-2 and V is TRBV12-3 or TRBV12-4, with 7 positions matching TRBD1. This CDR3 region has 15 residues. The ends lost 5 bases at V and 5 bases at J; junction bases unmatched: 11. The CDR3 reads CASSPWDSSSYGYTF. Written as DNA, the CDR3 is TGTGCCAGCAGTCCTTGGGACAGCTCATCTTATGGCTACACCTTC.

This clonotype has only a few counts. This chain joins TRBV6-4 and TRBJ2-7; D may be TRBD1 or TRBD2 (5 bases each). The germline V gene encodes CDR1 MRHNA and CDR2 SNTAGT. The CDR3 loop spans 14 amino acids. The V and J ends lost 8 bases and 5 bases respectively, with 19 bases between them. The CDR3 DNA sequence: TGTGCCAGCCCGACCAGGGAGAGAAAGGACGAGCAGTACGTC. The encoded protein is CASPTRERKDEQYV.

The genes are TRBV5-1 and TRBJ2-5, with 8 nucleotides matching TRBD2. The CDR3 has 14 amino acids. The V segment lost 4 bases and the J segment 3 bases; nucleotides outside the gene matches: 5. CDR1 is SGHRS and CDR2 is YFSETQ in the germline V gene. CDR3 residues: CASSPSGGKETQYF. CDR3 nucleotide sequence: TGCGCCAGCAGCCCTTCGGGGGGGAAAGAGACCCAGTACTTC.

Only a few counts were recorded for this clonotype. The chain joins TRBV6-2 or TRBV6-3 to TRBJ2-7; TRBD1 is a possible D gene (6 bases). Germline CDR1 reads MNHEY; CDR2 reads SVGEGT. CDR3 length equals 17 residues. Deletions cut 5 bases from V and 4 bases from J, with 24 bases between. In DNA form, the CDR3 reads TGTGCCAGCAGTCGTGCAGCCGGGACAAGGGGTGTTTACGAGCAGTACGTC. Its protein is CASSRAAGTRGVYEQYV.

V is TRBV5-1 and J is TRBJ1-6; TRBD1 matches at 12 bases. V trimming: 4 bases; J trimming: 10 bases; junction bases outside the gene matches: 3. The CDR3 is 14 amino acids. CDR1 SGHRS and CDR2 YFSETQ come from the germline V gene. The CDR3 sequence: CASSGTGGRSPLHF. In DNA form, the CDR3 reads TGCGCCAGCAGCGGGACAGGGGGCCGATCACCCCTCCACTTT.

This clonotype has a count of ten or more. This chain links TRBV7-2 with TRBJ2-7, with a weak D call TRBD1 (5 bases). Deletions cut 1 base from V and 6 bases from J, with 13 bases between. Germline V gives CDR1 SGHTA, CDR2 FQGNSA. The CDR3 runs to 14 residues. Here the CDR3 reads CASSLGGGHIEQYV. CDR3 coding DNA: TGTGCCAGCAGCTTAGGGGGCGGACACATCGAGCAGTACGTC.

The J gene is TRBJ2-1, the V gene TRBV29-1; 9 bases align to TRBD1. Trimming took 7 bases from V and 5 from J; bases not matched to a gene: 9. CDR1 and CDR2 (germline): SQVTM, ANQGSEA. CDR3 length equals 14 residues. The CDR3 loop is CSASTGGGNNEQFF. The CDR3 DNA reads TGCAGCGCATCGACAGGGGGAGGTAACAATGAGCAGTTCTTC.

This clonotype was picked up many times. The chain links TRBV7-6 to TRBJ1-1; the D gene is possibly TRBD1 (6 bases). From germline, CDR1 is SGHVS and CDR2 FNYEAQ. Trimming pared 9 bases from V and 4 bases from J, leaving 18 bases between. This CDR3 contains 14 residues. The CDR3 DNA follows: TGTGCCAGTAGCGTGGGAACAGGGATCACTGAAGCTTTCTTT. Its translation: CASSVGTGITEAFF.

The rearrangement joins TRBV5-1 to TRBJ2-3, with D unresolved. V was shortened by 8 bases and J by 4 bases, with 20 bases between the two germline ends. The CDR3 has 15 residues. From germline, CDR1 is SGHRS and CDR2 YFSETQ. CDR3 in DNA: TGCGCCAGTCTCGAAGGCAGTGCGAACGCAGATACGCAGTATTTT. This gives the protein CASLEGSANADTQYF.